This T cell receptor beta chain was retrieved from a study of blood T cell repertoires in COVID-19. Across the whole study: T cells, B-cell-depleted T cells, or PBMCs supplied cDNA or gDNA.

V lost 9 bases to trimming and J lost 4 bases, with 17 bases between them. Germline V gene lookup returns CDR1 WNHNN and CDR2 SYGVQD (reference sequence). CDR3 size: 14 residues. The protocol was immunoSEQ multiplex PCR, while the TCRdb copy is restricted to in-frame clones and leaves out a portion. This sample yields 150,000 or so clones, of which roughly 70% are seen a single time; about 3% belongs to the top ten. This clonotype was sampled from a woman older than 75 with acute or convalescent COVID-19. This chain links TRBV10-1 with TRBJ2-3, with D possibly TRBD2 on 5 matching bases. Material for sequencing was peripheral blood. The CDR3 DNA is TGCGCCAGTGCACTATCCGTGGAGGCAGATACGCAGTATTTT. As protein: CASALSVEADTQYF.